What follows is one T cell receptor beta chain and its context. TCRdb fed the RT-PCR reads into MiXCR, producing one record per CDR3 protein. The sample records about 150,000 distinct CDR3 sequences, 24% being singletons. This specimen comes from a study of patients and donors after allogeneic stem cell transplantation. This CDR3 is built from 14 residues. With V trimmed by 5 bases and J by 6 bases, 8 bases remained unmatched. The sequence came from a human donor who was either an allogeneic HSCT recipient or a stem cell or donor lymphocyte infusion donor (not recorded which). It is not recorded whose cells these are; they may come from a transplant donor. Sequenced: blood, either unsorted or a sorted T cell fraction (not recorded which). The chain recombines TRBV12-3 or TRBV12-4 with TRBJ2-3; 7 nucleotides align to TRBD2. CDR3 protein: CASSPYRGEDTQYF. The CDR3 region has the DNA TGTGCCAGCAGTCCCTATCGGGGGGAGGATACGCAGTATTTT.